This T cell receptor (beta chain) is from a study of Ad26.COV2.S vaccination and SARS-CoV-2 variants. Trimming pared 4 bases from V and 8 bases from J, leaving 15 bases between. The CDR3 runs 13 residues. CDR1 and CDR2 (germline): SGHRS, YFSETQ. Treatment specified: around 19 received Ad26.COV2.S at low or high dose, single or two shots; about five received placebo; per-sample allocation not given. Samples were taken on day 63 after the first vaccine or placebo injection. Assay used: immunoSEQ multiplex PCR; TCRdb lists only in-frame clones, some missing. The table lists 300,000 to 400,000 clones, around nine tenths of them singletons.

The sequenced sample was peripheral blood, obtained in a trial of Ad26.COV2.S vaccine versus placebo. The gene calls are TRBV5-1 and TRBJ1-2; no firm D call. This sequence was found in a person between 18 and 65 years old who received the Ad26.COV2.S COVID-19 vaccine or a placebo. The CDR3 here is CASSVGLNRGYTF. The CDR3 region has the DNA TGCGCCAGCAGCGTAGGACTGAATCGAGGCTACACCTTC.